This passage covers 11 T cell receptor beta chains from one sample sequenced in a study of PD-1 blockade in classical Hodgkin lymphoma. Relapse after autologous stem cell transplantation occurred in every patient, and brentuximab vedotin exposure varied. This table comes from immunoSEQ multiplex PCR, and its TCRdb copy is limited to in-frame clones, with some not included. Of 75,000 to 100,000 clones listed, approximately 80% are singletons. Sample: peripheral blood mononuclear cells (PBMCs), taken before the second cycle of nivolumab. The receptors originated from a human donor with classical Hodgkin lymphoma.

This chain connects TRBV10-1 to TRBJ2-3, with 9 bases fitting TRBD2. Germline CDR1 and CDR2: WNHNN and SYGVQD (reference sequence). The CDR3 contains 15 residues. V lost 2 bases, J lost 3 bases, and 3 bases stayed unmatched. CDR3 region: CASSEASGVTDTQYF. The DNA for the CDR3 is TGCGCCAGCAGTGAGGCTAGCGGGGTGACAGATACGCAGTATTTT.

The genes are TRBV10-3 and TRBJ1-2; 7 bases agree with TRBD1. With V trimmed by 6 bases and J by 6 bases, 10 bases remained unmatched. The germline CDR1 and CDR2 sequences are ENHRY and SYGVKD. This CDR3 has 14 residues. CDR3: CAISQSGGLDGYTF. The CDR3, as DNA: TGTGCCATCAGCCAGTCAGGGGGGCTCGATGGCTACACCTTC.

CDR3 sequence reads: CASSYRGGEKLFF. The CDR3 DNA sequence: TGTGCCAGCAGTTACAGGGGTGGCGAAAAACTGTTTTTT. The genes are TRBV2 and TRBJ1-4, with 7 nucleotides matching TRBD1. There are 13 residues in the CDR3. The ends lost 5 bases at V and 8 bases at J; junction bases unmatched: 5. Germline CDR1 reads SNHLY; CDR2 reads FYNNEI.

This clone was seen more than once but under ten times. The chain carries TRBV27 and TRBJ2-3; tentative D call: TRBD1 (6 bases). The length of the CDR3 is 16 residues. The V end lost 1 base, the J end lost 1 base, and 12 bases lay between the germline ends. Germline V gene sequence: CDR1 MNHEY, CDR2 SMNVEV (reference sequence). The chain's CDR3 is CASSLLLQGGTDTQYF. The CDR3 nucleotides read TGTGCCAGCAGTTTATTACTACAGGGAGGCACAGATACGCAGTATTTT.

CDR3 sequence: CASSLLQGREYEQYF. Here the CDR3 DNA reads TGCGCCAGCAGCTTGTTGCAGGGAAGAGAGTACGAGCAGTACTTC. V and J are TRBV5-1 and TRBJ2-7, with D maybe TRBD1 (5 bases). CDR1 is SGHRS, CDR2 YFSETQ, per germline. V lost 1 base and J lost 4, with 15 bases in between. The CDR3 sequence is 15 residues long.

The V call is TRBV10-2, the J call TRBJ1-5; D may be TRBD1 (5 bases). The CDR3 is made up of 14 amino acids. V was clipped by 4 bases and J by 5 bases, with 12 bases between them. The germline CDR1 and CDR2 sequences are WSHSY and SAAADI. Written as DNA, the CDR3 is TGCGCCAGCAGTGGTGGGGGAGGGGATCAGCCCCAGCATTTT. Its protein is CASSGGGGDQPQHF.

This clone appeared a single time. This rearrangement joins TRBV6-5 to TRBJ1-1, with D unclear. Germline CDR1 and CDR2: MNHEY and SVGAGI. V was cut by 0 bases and J by 10 bases, with 18 bases left in between. CDR3 length equals 15 residues. In DNA form, the CDR3 reads TGTGCCAGCAGTTACTCCCTGAGCAGTTCCAGGAGAGCTTTCTTT. Protein: CASSYSLSSSRRAFF.

This clone was seen only a few times. This chain joins TRBV5-1 and TRBJ1-5; D ambiguous. Trimming removed 4 bases from V and 0 bases from J, with 11 bases in between. This CDR3 is built from 15 residues. From germline, CDR1 is SGHRS and CDR2 YFSETQ. CDR3 sequence: CASSPGPYSNQPQHF. CDR3 in DNA: TGCGCCAGCAGCCCTGGTCCGTATAGCAATCAGCCCCAGCATTTT.

The chain couples TRBV4-2 to TRBJ2-2; 11 bases are a match to TRBD2. Trimming took 4 bases from V and 7 from J; bases not matched to a gene: 14. The CDR3 is 18 residues long. Per germline, CDR1 LGHNA and CDR2 YNFKEQ. The CDR3 bases are TGTGCCAGCAGCCGCACAACTAGCGGGAGTGGGTCGGGCGGGGAGCTGTTTTTT. As protein: CASSRTTSGSGSGGELFF.

The chain employs TRBV6-5 and TRBJ2-7, with no clear D. V was pared by 8 bases and J by 0 bases, with 2 bases between. Germline V gene lookup returns CDR1 MNHEY and CDR2 SVGAGI. The CDR3 has 10 amino acids. CDR3 nucleotide sequence: TGTGCCAGCGTCTCCTACGAGCAGTACTTC. Protein: CASVSYEQYF.

The V call is TRBV2, the J call TRBJ2-1; a weak D match, TRBD1 (6 bases). The CDR3 loop spans 13 amino acids. V was pared by 2 bases and J by 8 bases, with 10 bases between. CDR1 and CDR2 (germline): SNHLY, FYNNEI. CDR3 sequence (DNA): TGTGCCAGCAGTGAATTGGGGGCGGATGAGCAGTTCTTC. Translated: CASSELGADEQFF.